The entry that follows covers one T cell receptor beta chain sequence. As yet, its antigen is unknown. TCRdb's copy holds only in-frame clones and misses some; the assay was immunoSEQ multiplex PCR. Here the sample spans 150,000 to 200,000 clones, 86% being singletons. This sample stems from a study of cytomegalovirus exposure and HLA in healthy donors. Overall study context: The platform used for the 120 or so validation repertoires matched that of the 600 to 800 first-cohort repertoires, a later analysis reported.

General observations from the study: Among TCR beta chains, those listed as cytomegalovirus-associated numbered some 170. In vitro experiments confirmed that three CMV-associated chains were specific for CMV antigens.

Among the roughly 110 subjects of the validation cohort, separate from the approximately 700-subject first cohort, were the donors. Germline loops: CDR1 MNHNS, CDR2 SASEGT. V dropped 3 bases and J dropped 2 bases, with 11 bases sitting between them. The CDR3 totals 14 residues. The specimen sequenced was PBMCs. This TCR derives from a young woman in good health and CMV-seronegative. The V and J genes are TRBV6-1 and TRBJ2-7; TRBD2 is a possible D gene (6 bases). The CDR3 region is CASSERGSTYEQYF. The CDR3 DNA is TGTGCCAGCAGTGAGCGGGGATCAACCTACGAGCAGTACTTC.